This passage covers 22 T cell receptor beta chains from one sample sequenced in a study of a mutant IDH1 vaccine in newly diagnosed glioma. The time point is: week 35, safety follow-up. A 20-mer mutant IDH1 peptide at 300 ug was injected subcutaneously with topical imiquimod. Sequencing used immunoSEQ multiplex PCR; TCRdb keeps in-frame clones, though not all of them. The sample comprises roughly 60,000 clones, roughly 68% of which are singletons, and 4.5% to 5% rests with the top ten. These TCRs' antigens remain unknown. The starting material was PBMCs, obtained from a glioma patient whose treatment included an IDH1 peptide vaccine. The receptors shown here come from a man aged 45-65 years with glioma.

This sequence joins TRBV5-4 and TRBJ2-7; the D gene is possibly TRBD2 (6 bases). Germline V gives CDR1 SGHNT, CDR2 YYREEE (reference sequence). The V and J ends lost 7 bases and 3 bases respectively, with 17 bases between them. This CDR3 region has 14 residues. The CDR3 protein is CASRPGGEGYEQYF. The DNA of the CDR3 is TGTGCCAGCCGCCCCGGGGGAGAAGGCTACGAGCAGTACTTC.

V is TRBV9 and J is TRBJ2-1; a weak D match, TRBD2 (5 bases). The CDR3 extends over 13 amino acids. The V gene lost 0 bases and the J gene lost 6 bases, with 7 bases spanning the gap. Germline CDR1 and CDR2: SGDLS and YYNGEE. The CDR3 protein is CASSVGEGNEQFF. The CDR3, as DNA: TGTGCCAGCAGCGTAGGAGAGGGCAATGAGCAGTTCTTC.

This clone turned up a few times. J is TRBJ2-7 and V is TRBV29-1; D not resolved. The V gene's germline CDR1 is SQVTM and CDR2 ANQGSEA. V was pared by 4 bases and J by 2 bases, with 15 bases between. The CDR3 length is 14 residues. Here the CDR3 DNA reads TGCAGCGTTGCGGTCCCTCGGCAGCCCTACGAGCAGTACTTC. Protein sequence: CSVAVPRQPYEQYF.

The chain links TRBV4-2 to TRBJ2-2; D uncertain. CDR3 size: 15 residues. Per the germline V gene, CDR1 is LGHNA and CDR2 is YNFKEQ. V was clipped by 3 bases and J by 1 base, with 9 bases between them. CDR3 loop: CASSQWTENTGELFF. CDR3 nucleotides: TGTGCCAGCAGCCAGTGGACGGAGAACACCGGGGAGCTGTTTTTT.

The CDR3 is CASSNLNTEAFF. The CDR3 DNA sequence: TGTGCCAGCAGCAATCTTAACACTGAAGCTTTCTTT. V and J are TRBV7-9 and TRBJ1-1; no definite D call. In germline, CDR1 is SEHNR, CDR2 FQNEAQ (reference sequence). V lost 5 bases to trimming and J lost 2 bases, with 6 bases between them. The CDR3 has 12 residues.

Only one count was recorded for this clone. The V and J genes are TRBV5-6 and TRBJ2-2; tentative D call: TRBD1 (6 bases). This CDR3 has 12 residues. Trimming cost V 3 bases and J 8 bases, with 8 bases left between them. Germline loops: CDR1 SGHDT, CDR2 YYEEEE. The CDR3 coding sequence is TGTGCCAGCAGCTGGGGGACAGGGGAGCTGTTTTTT. It encodes CASSWGTGELFF.

This clone was observed a handful of times. The chain carries TRBV27 and TRBJ1-6; 9 bases match TRBD1. Germline V lookup: CDR1 MNHEY, CDR2 SMNVEV (reference sequence). CDR3 size: 14 residues. Trimming cost V 3 bases and J 10 bases; bases outside gene matches: 4. The CDR3 sequence: CASSFPTGGSPLHF. Here the CDR3 DNA reads TGTGCCAGCAGTTTTCCGACAGGGGGATCACCCCTCCACTTT.

This rearrangement joins TRBV7-3 to TRBJ1-4; 11 nucleotides align to TRBD1. V was clipped by 5 bases and J by 11 bases; unmatched bases: 4. Germline V lookup: CDR1 SGHTA, CDR2 FQGTGA. CDR3 length: 13 residues. The CDR3 loop is CASSPRTGGKLFF. Here the CDR3 DNA reads TGTGCCAGCAGCCCGCGGACAGGGGGCAAACTGTTTTTT.

V is TRBV7-9 and J is TRBJ1-5, with 12 bases fitting TRBD1. CDR1 and CDR2 from the germline V gene are SEHNR and FQNEAQ (reference sequence). The CDR3 runs 15 residues. V was pared by 5 bases and J by 4 bases, with 3 bases of the junction left unmatched. The CDR3 protein is CASSGDRGLNQPQHF. The DNA for the CDR3 is TGTGCCAGCAGCGGGGACAGGGGGCTGAATCAGCCCCAGCATTTT.

V and J are TRBV7-2 and TRBJ1-3; D is unresolved. Trimming pared 3 bases from V and 7 bases from J, leaving 13 bases between. Germline CDR1 and CDR2: SGHTA and FQGNSA. This CDR3 has 14 amino acids. The CDR3 spells CASSFPGPGNTIYF. In DNA form, the CDR3 reads TGTGCCAGCAGCTTCCCTGGCCCGGGGAACACCATATATTTT.

This chain connects TRBV6-1 to TRBJ2-5, with D possibly being TRBD2 (6 bases). Deletions cut 2 bases from V and 4 bases from J, with 14 bases between. The CDR3 has 15 amino acids. Germline V gene data show CDR1 as MNHNS and CDR2 as SASEGT. DNA for the CDR3: TGTGCCAGCAGTGAACGGGGGTTAATGGGAGAGACCCAGTACTTC. Translation: CASSERGLMGETQYF.

The table lists this clone with a few counts. J is TRBJ1-3 and V is TRBV6-5; D gene unclear. There are 15 residues in the CDR3. V dropped 6 bases and J dropped 0 bases, with 12 bases sitting between them. Germline loops: CDR1 MNHEY, CDR2 SVGAGI. Written as DNA, the CDR3 is TGTGCCAGCAGCTCGTTTGACTTCTCTGGAAACACCATATATTTT. Translating it yields CASSSFDFSGNTIYF.

V gene TRBV7-9 combines with J gene TRBJ1-2; perhaps TRBD1 as D (5 bases). CDR1 and CDR2 (germline): SEHNR, FQNEAQ (reference sequence). Trimming left V 4 bases short and J 4 bases short, with 16 bases between. This CDR3 spans 15 amino acids. DNA of the CDR3: TGTGCCAGCAGCTCCGGAGACAGTAACTCCTATGGCTACACCTTC. Amino acid sequence: CASSSGDSNSYGYTF. Filled out from reference TRBV7-9 and TRBJ1-2, the complete variable domain reads DTGVSQNPRHKITKRGQNVTFRCDPISEHNRLYWYRQTLGQGPEFLTYFQNEAQLEKSRLLSDRFSAERPKGSFSTLEIQRTEQGDSAMYLCASSSGDSNSYGYTFGSGTRLTVV.

The rearrangement uses TRBV7-9 and TRBJ2-7; no firm D call. Germline CDR1 and CDR2: SEHNR and FQNEAQ (reference sequence). Trimming left V 4 bases short and J 1 base short, with 5 bases between. The CDR3 is made up of 12 amino acids. CDR3 sequence reads: CASSSPSYEQYF. As DNA, the CDR3 is TGTGCCAGCAGCTCCCCGTCCTACGAGCAGTACTTC.

This rearrangement joins TRBV28 to TRBJ1-5; 7 bases agree with TRBD1. Germline CDR1 reads MDHEN; CDR2 reads SYDVKM. Trimming cost V 5 bases and J 1 base; bases outside gene matches: 8. This CDR3 has 16 residues. The CDR3 loop reads CASSVLPTGSNQPQHF. In nucleotides, the CDR3 is TGTGCCAGCAGTGTACTACCGACAGGGAGCAATCAGCCCCAGCATTTT. The entire variable domain, with the rest obtained from reference TRBV28 and TRBJ1-5, is as follows: DVKVTQSSRYLVKRTGEKVFLECVQDMDHENMFWYRQDPGLGLRLIYFSYDVKMKEKGDIPEGYSVSREKKERFSLILESASTNQTSMYLCASSVLPTGSNQPQHFGDGTRLSIL.

The chain has TRBV7-2 and TRBJ2-7; D possibly matches TRBD1 or TRBD2 (5 bases each). Germline V gives CDR1 SGHTA, CDR2 FQGNSA. This CDR3 spans 13 amino acids. V was pared by 1 base and J by 5 bases, with 9 bases between. CDR3 DNA: TGTGCCAGCAGCTTAGTTAGGGGAGACGAGCAGTACTTC. Translating it yields CASSLVRGDEQYF.

The chain has TRBV5-4 and TRBJ2-7; the D gene is possibly TRBD2 (5 bases). Deletions cut 0 bases from V and 2 bases from J, with 12 bases between. This CDR3 comprises 15 residues. Germline CDR1 SGHNT, CDR2 YYREEE (reference sequence). CDR3 residues: CASSLAGLTAYEQYF. The CDR3 DNA sequence: TGTGCCAGCAGCTTGGCAGGACTGACCGCCTACGAGCAGTACTTC.

J is TRBJ2-1 and V is TRBV27; 12 bases are a match to TRBD1. V shed 5 bases, J shed 2 bases, and the junction held 4 bases outside the gene matches. The germline V gene has CDR1 MNHEY and CDR2 SMNVEV (reference sequence). The CDR3 contains 16 residues. CDR3 residues: CASSPGTGGTYNEQFF. CDR3 in DNA: TGTGCCAGCAGTCCTGGGACAGGGGGCACCTACAATGAGCAGTTCTTC.

The rearrangement uses TRBV5-1 and TRBJ2-1; 7 bases map to TRBD1. The junction had 3 bases not matched to a gene; V was cut back by 1 base and J by 5 bases. Germline V lookup: CDR1 SGHRS, CDR2 YFSETQ. There are 14 residues in the CDR3. CDR3 sequence reads: CASSLMGQHNEQFF. CDR3 bases: TGCGCCAGCAGCTTGATGGGACAGCACAATGAGCAGTTCTTC.

The CDR3 reads CATQTGVGNTIYF. For the CDR3, the DNA is TGTGCCACCCAGACAGGGGTGGGAAACACCATATATTTT. The J gene is TRBJ1-3, the V gene TRBV28; the match to TRBD1 covers 8 bases. The ends lost 10 bases at V and 4 bases at J; junction bases unmatched: 6. Germline assignment: CDR1 MDHEN and CDR2 SYDVKM. The CDR3 covers 13 residues.

This clone was counted a single time. The V gene is TRBV14, the J gene TRBJ2-3; the D is unclear. The CDR3 sequence is 12 residues long. The germline V gene encodes CDR1 SGHDN and CDR2 FVKESK. V lost 1 base and J lost 2, with 1 base in between. Here the CDR3 reads CASSQATDTQYF. CDR3 sequence (DNA): TGTGCCAGCAGCCAAGCCACAGATACGCAGTATTTT.

The rearrangement joins TRBV7-2 to TRBJ1-2, with D perhaps TRBD1 (6 bases). Trimming took 5 bases from V and 6 from J, leaving 19 bases between them. The germline CDR1 and CDR2 sequences are SGHTA and FQGNSA. The CDR3 is 15 amino acids. The DNA for the CDR3 is TGTGCCAGCAGCCTCCCGTGGGGGGCACGGAATGGCTACACCTTC. Protein: CASSLPWGARNGYTF.